Below are 28 T cell receptor beta chains sequenced from a single sample in a study of blood T cell repertoires in COVID-19. Produced via immunoSEQ multiplex PCR; TCRdb's table is partial and in-frame only. The sample gives about 35,000 clones, roughly four fifths of which show up once; about two fifths is in the top ten. Source material: peripheral blood. The origin of the receptors is a man older than 75 with active or convalescent COVID-19.

This rearrangement joins TRBV18 to TRBJ2-5; 11 nucleotides line up with TRBD2. The germline gives CDR1 KGHSH, CDR2 LQKENI. The CDR3 is made up of 16 amino acids. With V trimmed by 3 bases and J by 1 base, 4 bases remained unmatched. The CDR3 nucleotides are TGTGCCAGCTCACCCCTAGCGGGAGGATCCCAAGAGACCCAGTACTTC. This sequence encodes CASSPLAGGSQETQYF.

The V call is TRBV20-1, the J call TRBJ2-5, with unresolved D. This CDR3 comprises 11 residues. Deletions cut 0 bases from V and 5 bases from J, with 4 bases between. From germline, CDR1 is DFQATT and CDR2 SNEGSKA (reference sequence). The CDR3 DNA reads TGCAGTGCTAGAGATTCGGAGACCCAGTACTTC. Its translation is CSARDSETQYF.

V usage is TRBV5-5 and J usage is TRBJ1-2; tentative D call: TRBD1 (6 bases). Germline lookup yields CDR1 SGHKS and CDR2 YYEKEE (reference sequence). V was trimmed by 5 bases and J by 5 bases, leaving 13 bases between them. The CDR3 contains 13 residues. CDR3 in amino acids: CASREWQGYGYTF. DNA of the CDR3: TGTGCCAGCAGGGAGTGGCAGGGGTATGGCTACACCTTC.

The J gene is TRBJ2-7, the V gene TRBV28; D is perhaps TRBD1 (5 bases). V dropped 7 bases and J dropped 3 bases, with 19 bases sitting between them. CDR3 size: 15 residues. Germline V gives CDR1 MDHEN, CDR2 SYDVKM. This chain's CDR3 is CASTPQGRIVYEQYF. The CDR3 bases are TGTGCCAGCACCCCCCAGGGCAGAATAGTCTACGAGCAGTACTTC.

The chain has TRBV9 and TRBJ1-3; 9 bases line up with TRBD1. Germline trimming cut 3 bases from V and 4 bases from J; bases unmatched to any gene: 5. The germline CDR1 and CDR2 sequences are SGDLS and YYNGEE. This CDR3 region has 15 residues. CDR3 nucleotides: TGTGCCAGCAGCGGGGGACAGGGAACGGGAAACACCATATATTTT. As protein: CASSGGQGTGNTIYF. The whole variable domain, remainder taken from reference TRBV9 and TRBJ1-3, is DSGVTQTPKHLITATGQRVTLRCSPRSGDLSVYWYQQSLDQGLQFLIQYYNGEERAKGNILERFSAQQFPDLHSELNLSSLELGDSALYFCASSGGQGTGNTIYFGEGSWLTVV.

The CDR3 loop reads CASSPLTSSGTGELFF. CDR3 nucleotide sequence: TGTGCCAGCAGTCCGCTCACGTCTTCGGGCACCGGGGAGCTGTTTTTT. The genes are TRBV27 and TRBJ2-2; D call uncertain. The CDR3 sequence is 16 residues long. Deletions cut 5 bases from V and 4 bases from J, with 17 bases between. The germline V gene has CDR1 MNHEY and CDR2 SMNVEV (reference sequence).

In this sample, this clone turned up a few times. The V call is TRBV15, the J call TRBJ1-1, with 7 positions matching TRBD1. Germline V lookup: CDR1 LNHNV, CDR2 YYDKDF (reference sequence). The CDR3 extends over 14 amino acids. V lost 5 bases, J lost 1 base, and 4 bases stayed unmatched. The CDR3 DNA reads as TGTGCCACCAGCCTCGGACAGGAGAACACTGAAGCTTTCTTT. Encoded protein: CATSLGQENTEAFF.

V is TRBV10-3 and J is TRBJ2-7; D possibly corresponds to TRBD1 (5 bases). The CDR3 runs to 13 residues. The V end was cut by 3 bases, the J end by 11 bases, with 17 bases between. The germline gives CDR1 ENHRY, CDR2 SYGVKD. In nucleotides, the CDR3 is TGTGCCATCAGTGAAGATCAACGGACATGGAAGTACTTC. Protein: CAISEDQRTWKYF.

The V gene is TRBV4-1, the J gene TRBJ2-5, with 11 bases matching TRBD1. Trimming took 4 bases from V and 5 from J; bases not matched to a gene: 15. Germline V gene sequence: CDR1 MGHRA, CDR2 YSYEKL. The CDR3 is made up of 18 amino acids. The DNA of the CDR3 is TGCGCCAGCAGCCGCATATTGTCGGGACAGGGGGTGGTTGAGACCCAGTACTTC. Its protein product is CASSRILSGQGVVETQYF.

The CDR3 nucleotides read TGTGCCAGCAGCCAAGATGATAGGAGACTAGCTCACCAAGAGACCCAGTACTTC. Encoded protein: CASSQDDRRLAHQETQYF. J is TRBJ2-5 and V is TRBV14, with TRBD2 matching 7 bases. Germline V gene sequence: CDR1 SGHDN, CDR2 FVKESK. There are 18 residues in the CDR3. V lost 0 bases and J lost 0; bases outside the gene matches: 10.

This clone was seen just once. The chain is built from TRBV19 and TRBJ2-6, with 7 bases lining up with TRBD1. CDR1 LNHDA and CDR2 SQIVND come from the germline V gene (reference sequence). This CDR3 is 14 amino acids long. The junction had 7 bases not matched to a gene; V was cut back by 9 bases and J by 5 bases. The CDR3 region is CARETGVRANVLTF. Here the CDR3 DNA reads TGTGCCAGGGAAACAGGGGTTAGGGCCAACGTCCTGACTTTC.

The genes are TRBV19 and TRBJ2-1; 7 bases are shared with TRBD1. The CDR3 length is 14 residues. The V segment lost 6 bases and the J segment 7 bases; nucleotides outside the gene matches: 9. Looked up from germline, CDR1 is LNHDA and CDR2 is SQIVND (reference sequence). The CDR3 loop is CASSTGAYTNEQFF. CDR3 bases: TGTGCCAGTAGCACAGGGGCGTATACGAATGAGCAGTTCTTC.

A few counts support this clone. The gene calls are TRBV7-9 and TRBJ2-1, with 9 bases that match TRBD2. V was pared by 5 bases and J by 5 bases, with 7 bases of the junction left unmatched. Germline CDR1 is SEHNR and CDR2 is FQNEAQ (reference sequence). This CDR3 is built from 15 residues. The CDR3 region has the DNA TGTGCCAGCAGCCTTTCGGGACTAGCCGACAATGAGCAGTTCTTC. This sequence encodes CASSLSGLADNEQFF.

The chain links TRBV7-9 to TRBJ2-7; D might be TRBD2 (7 bases). CDR3 length: 16 amino acids. V lost 0 bases and J lost 3, with 15 bases in between. The germline CDR1 and CDR2 sequences are SEHNR and FQNEAQ (reference sequence). In nucleotides, the CDR3 is TGTGCCAGCAGCTTAGCAGGGGGGGGCGTAGGCTACGAGCAGTACTTC. Translation: CASSLAGGGVGYEQYF. Full variable domain (remainder filled in from reference TRBV7-9 and TRBJ2-7): DTGVSQNPRHKITKRGQNVTFRCDPISEHNRLYWYRQTLGQGPEFLTYFQNEAQLEKSRLLSDRFSAERPKGSFSTLEIQRTEQGDSAMYLCASSLAGGGVGYEQYFGPGTRLTVT.

J is TRBJ1-6 and V is TRBV6-5; unclear D gene. The CDR3 spans 13 residues. The V end lost 6 bases, the J end lost 9 bases, and 12 bases lay between the germline ends. Germline CDR1 and CDR2: MNHEY and SVGAGI. DNA for the CDR3: TGTGCCAGCAGGGAGTTAATAACTTCACCCCTCCACTTT. Residues: CASRELITSPLHF.

The rearrangement uses TRBV20-1 and TRBJ2-1; 10 bases match TRBD2. This CDR3 is 14 amino acids long. J was trimmed by 4 bases and V by 6 bases; bases with no gene match: 6. Germline lookup yields CDR1 DFQATT and CDR2 SNEGSKA (reference sequence). The CDR3 loop reads CSASSGGFYNEQFF. The CDR3 DNA sequence: TGCAGTGCGAGTAGCGGGGGGTTTTACAATGAGCAGTTCTTC.

The chain combines TRBV27 with TRBJ2-5; 7 bases are a match to TRBD1. The CDR3 has 15 amino acids. Germline-derived CDR1 and CDR2 are MNHEY and SMNVEV (reference sequence). J gave up 4 bases and V 0 bases, and 5 bases lay outside the gene matches. The CDR3 nucleotides read TGTGCCAGCAGTTTATCGCCGACAGGGAGAGAGACCCAGTACTTC. Amino acids: CASSLSPTGRETQYF.

For the CDR3, the DNA is TGTGCCAGCAGCACAGGGACGAATGAAAAACTGTTTTTT. Encoded protein: CASSTGTNEKLFF. This chain links TRBV7-9 with TRBJ1-4, with a tentative D call TRBD1 (6 bases). V lost 5 bases and J lost 5, with 9 bases in between. This CDR3 contains 13 residues. Germline-derived CDR1 and CDR2 are SEHNR and FQNEAQ (reference sequence). The full variable domain, completed using reference TRBV7-9 and TRBJ1-4, is DTGVSQNPRHKITKRGQNVTFRCDPISEHNRLYWYRQTLGQGPEFLTYFQNEAQLEKSRLLSDRFSAERPKGSFSTLEIQRTEQGDSAMYLCASSTGTNEKLFFGSGTQLSVL.

The V call is TRBV19, the J call TRBJ1-6; TRBD1 is a possible D gene (5 bases). This CDR3 comprises 15 residues. Between the trimmed V and J ends, which lost 1 base and 7 bases, there was a span of 11 bases. Germline V CDR1 and CDR2: LNHDA, SQIVND (reference sequence). In DNA, the CDR3 is TGTGCCAGTAGTATAGCTCGGGGGTCAAATTCACCCCTCCACTTT. Protein: CASSIARGSNSPLHF.

The chain couples TRBV19 to TRBJ2-5, with a weak D call TRBD2 (6 bases). The CDR3 has 15 amino acids. V shed 0 bases and J shed 5 bases, with 13 bases lying between them. Germline loops: CDR1 LNHDA, CDR2 SQIVND (reference sequence). Here the CDR3 DNA reads TGTGCCAGTAGTATAGATCAGAGCGGGCAGGAGACCCAGTACTTC. Amino acids: CASSIDQSGQETQYF.

The chain couples TRBV9 to TRBJ1-6; TRBD1 aligns across 8 bases. The germline V gene encodes CDR1 SGDLS and CDR2 YYNGEE. The CDR3 is 14 residues long. V lost 3 bases to trimming and J lost 6 bases; unmatched junction nucleotides: 2. CDR3 nucleotides: TGTGCCAGCAGCGACGGACAGGGTAATTCACCCCTCCACTTT. It encodes CASSDGQGNSPLHF.

V usage is TRBV6-5 and J usage is TRBJ2-3; 10 bases are a match to TRBD2. This CDR3 contains 13 residues. Germline V gives CDR1 MNHEY, CDR2 SVGAGI. This chain's CDR3 is CARAGGPGDTQYF. CDR3 nucleotides: TGTGCGAGAGCGGGAGGGCCGGGAGATACGCAGTATTTT.

This clone has only a few counts. CDR3 DNA sequence: TGTGCCAGCAGCTTATCATCACAGGGAAATGAAAAACTGTTTTTT. Protein product: CASSLSSQGNEKLFF. The chain couples TRBV7-9 to TRBJ1-4, with D maybe TRBD1 (6 bases). This CDR3 contains 15 residues. CDR1 and CDR2 from the germline V gene are SEHNR and FQNEAQ (reference sequence). V was trimmed by 2 bases and J by 5 bases, leaving 12 bases between them.

The gene calls are TRBV18 and TRBJ2-2, with 8 bases aligning to TRBD1. CDR1 and CDR2 from the germline V gene are KGHSH and LQKENI. CDR3 length: 16 amino acids. The junction had 8 bases not matched to a gene; V was cut back by 6 bases and J by 2 bases. CDR3 DNA: TGTGCCAGCTCTCCTCAGGGGGCCCTCAACACCGGGGAGCTGTTTTTT. Translation: CASSPQGALNTGELFF.

This chain links TRBV28 with TRBJ2-3; 12 bases fit TRBD1. The CDR3 sequence is 16 residues long. V dropped 5 bases and J dropped 5; count of bases not matched to a gene: 8. From germline, CDR1 is MDHEN and CDR2 SYDVKM. The DNA of the CDR3 is TGTGCCAGCAGTCCGACCGGGACAGGGGGCGAAGATACGCAGTATTTT. Protein: CASSPTGTGGEDTQYF.

This chain joins TRBV12-3 or TRBV12-4 and TRBJ2-4; 7 bases match TRBD1. J gave up 11 bases and V 6 bases, and 7 bases lay outside the gene matches. The CDR3 runs to 12 residues. For the CDR3, the DNA is TGTGCCAGCAGAAACAGGGGCGCCTTTCAGTACTTC. It encodes CASRNRGAFQYF.

The chain recombines TRBV29-1 with TRBJ1-1, with a possible D match to TRBD1 (5 bases). This CDR3 contains 18 residues. V was clipped by 4 bases and J by 1 base, with 25 bases between them. The germline CDR1 and CDR2 sequences are SQVTM and ANQGSEA. CDR3 bases: TGCAGCGTTGGGGGCCACGGGCAGGGAAAAACGGCGAACACTGAAGCTTTCTTT. Residues: CSVGGHGQGKTANTEAFF. Complete variable domain (other parts from reference TRBV29-1 and TRBJ1-1): SAVISQKPSRDICQRGTSLTIQCQVDSQVTMMFWYRQQPGQSLTLIATANQGSEATYESGFVIDKFPISRPNLTFSTLTVSNMSPEDSSIYLCSVGGHGQGKTANTEAFFGQGTRLTVV.

V usage is TRBV11-3 and J usage is TRBJ2-1; 9 bases align to TRBD2. Per the germline V gene, CDR1 is SGHNT and CDR2 is YENEEA. The CDR3 is 16 amino acids. V shed 7 bases, J shed 5 bases, and the junction held 12 bases outside the gene matches. CDR3 sequence reads: CASTETLASGDNEQFF. The CDR3 DNA reads as TGTGCCAGCACCGAGACTCTGGCTAGCGGGGACAATGAGCAGTTCTTC. Combining the CDR3 with reference TRBV11-3 and TRBJ2-1 gives the whole variable domain EAGVVQSPRYKIIEKKQPVAFWCNPISGHNTLYWYLQNLGQGPELLIRYENEEAVDDSQLPKDRFSAERLKGVDSTLKIQPAELGDSAVYLCASTETLASGDNEQFFGPGTRLTVL.